The following is a T cell receptor beta chain sequence with its context. Its antigen remains unidentified. A multiplex PCR was run with 60 Vbeta primers and 13 Jbeta primers. Generated by immunoSEQ multiplex PCR, the TCRdb table keeps only in-frame clones and is missing some. The sample yields just under 95,000 clones, around four fifths seen once. This entry comes from a study of cytomegalovirus exposure and HLA in healthy donors. Overall study: From some 180 million T cells, an earlier analysis saw 90 million to 130 million unique TCR beta sequences. The early release's HLA-typed donors yielded approximately 81 million unique TCRs. The study's findings and limits: According to the study, 160 or so TCR beta chains were cytomegalovirus-associated.

The sample was PBMCs. The sequence derives from a man aged 45-65 years in good health and CMV-seropositive.

CDR3 DNA: TGTGCCAGCAGAGCCGGGACTAGCGGGGGGACGCAAGAGACCCAGTACTTC. Protein: CASRAGTSGGTQETQYF. The gene calls are TRBV2 and TRBJ2-5, with 15 bases that match TRBD2. Trimming at V came to 6 bases and at J to 2 bases, leaving 7 bases not matched to a gene. This CDR3 has 17 residues. From germline, CDR1 is SNHLY and CDR2 FYNNEI.